The 9 T cell receptor beta chains reported below all come from one sample, sequenced in a study of blood T cell repertoires in COVID-19. Profiling relied on immunoSEQ multiplex PCR, and the TCRdb table lists in-frame clones only, not all of them. The sample carries over 350,000 clones, roughly nine tenths recorded once. The specimen was PBMCs or T cells enriched from blood (not recorded which). The receptors were sampled from a woman aged 40 to 50 who had been exposed to COVID-19.

Only a few counts were recorded for this clone. The CDR3 DNA reads as TGTGCCACCAGCAGAGACCTAGCGGGAAATAACGAGCAGTACTTC. Its protein is CATSRDLAGNNEQYF. The chain uses TRBV15 and TRBJ2-7; 9 nucleotides match TRBD2. CDR3 length: 15 amino acids. The junction had 5 bases not matched to a gene; V was cut back by 0 bases and J by 5 bases. The V gene's germline CDR1 is LNHNV and CDR2 YYDKDF (reference sequence).

The rearrangement joins TRBV20-1 to TRBJ2-7; D is unclear. From germline, CDR1 is DFQATT and CDR2 SNEGSKA (reference sequence). V lost 1 base and J lost 3, with 4 bases in between. The CDR3 extends over 11 amino acids. CDR3 in DNA: TGCAGTGCTAGAGCAGTCTACGAGCAGTACTTC. Its translation is CSARAVYEQYF.

The chain is built from TRBV21-1 and TRBJ2-7; the D call of TRBD1 is as the table states it, not checked on the DNA. TRBV21-1 corresponds to a pseudogene. The CDR3 is 15 amino acids. Written as DNA, the CDR3 is TGTGCCAGCAGCAAGGACAGGCGACTCTCCTACGAGCAGTACTTC. Translated: CASSKDRRLSYEQYF.

A single count supports this clone. The chain employs TRBV7-2 and TRBJ2-5, with TRBD1 identical over 8 bases. Germline-derived CDR1 and CDR2 are SGHTA and FQGNSA. This CDR3 comprises 15 residues. Losses at the gene ends were 1 base for V and 4 bases for J; bases not matched to a gene: 5. This chain's CDR3 is CASSLGRGRRETQYF. In DNA form, the CDR3 reads TGTGCCAGCAGCTTAGGCAGGGGGCGTCGAGAGACCCAGTACTTC. The full variable domain, its missing parts supplied by reference TRBV7-2 and TRBJ2-5, is GAGVSQSPSNKVTEKGKDVELRCDPISGHTALYWYRQSLGQGLEFLIYFQGNSAPDKSGLPSDRFSAERTGGSVSTLTIQRTQQEDSAVYLCASSLGRGRRETQYFGPGTRLLVL.

This clone was observed many times. CDR3 coding DNA: TGTGCCAGCAGGCGGACAGCTGACTCCTACGAGCAGTACTTC. Translated, it gives CASRRTADSYEQYF. V is TRBV6-1 and J is TRBJ2-7; D is perhaps TRBD1 (6 bases). This CDR3 spans 14 amino acids. V lost 6 bases and J lost 0, with 12 bases in between. Germline CDR1 and CDR2: MNHNS and SASEGT.

The chain has TRBV11-2 and TRBJ1-2; D call uncertain. CDR1 is SGHAT and CDR2 is FQNNGV in the germline V gene. This CDR3 region has 13 residues. With 0 bases removed from V and 7 bases from J, the gap between germline ends came to 9 bases. The CDR3 reads CASSLESVGGYTF. DNA of the CDR3: TGTGCCAGCAGCTTAGAAAGCGTTGGTGGCTACACCTTC.

The chain joins TRBV4-3 to TRBJ2-1; TRBD2 agrees at 7 bases. The CDR3 runs to 17 residues. V was pared by 0 bases and J by 1 base, with 6 bases of the junction left unmatched. In germline, CDR1 is LGHNA, CDR2 YSLEER. CDR3 sequence: CASSQDSTGGSYNEQFF. The CDR3 DNA reads as TGCGCCAGCAGCCAAGATTCCACGGGAGGTTCCTACAATGAGCAGTTCTTC.

The rearrangement joins TRBV19 to TRBJ1-1, with no clear D. Trimming stripped 2 bases from V and 1 base from J, with 8 bases between. The CDR3 contains 14 residues. Germline V gene lookup returns CDR1 LNHDA and CDR2 SQIVND (reference sequence). The CDR3 bases are TGTGCCAGTAGTATATCCCGTAAGAACACTGAAGCTTTCTTT. Translation gives CASSISRKNTEAFF.

The J gene is TRBJ2-2, the V gene TRBV5-1; maybe TRBD1 (5 bases). The CDR3 totals 14 residues. Trimming removed 4 bases at V and 1 base at J, with 8 bases between. Germline CDR1 and CDR2: SGHRS and YFSETQ. The CDR3 region has the DNA TGCGCCAGCAGCATCGACAGGAACACCGGGGAGCTGTTTTTT. Its translation is CASSIDRNTGELFF.